The 28 T cell receptor beta chains below all came from one sample that was sequenced in a study of blood T cell repertoires in COVID-19. The repertoire was sequenced with immunoSEQ multiplex PCR; TCRdb's copy has only in-frame clones and lacks some. The sample holds more than 100,000 clones; 80% are singletons and the top ten take roughly 17%. The sequenced sample was peripheral blood. The receptors here all came from a man between 60 and 75 years old with active or convalescent COVID-19.

The chain is built from TRBV29-1 and TRBJ2-2, with D possibly being TRBD2 (6 bases). CDR1 and CDR2 (germline): SQVTM, ANQGSEA. The CDR3 extends over 15 amino acids. CDR3 coding DNA: TGCATACGCCCAGAGGAGGGATTCGGGCCCGGGGAGCTGTTTTTT. It specifies CIRPEEGFGPGELFF.

J is TRBJ2-5 and V is TRBV11-2; 7 bases line up with TRBD2. Germline V lookup: CDR1 SGHAT, CDR2 FQNNGV. With V trimmed by 5 bases and J by 3 bases, 6 bases remained unmatched. The CDR3 length is 14 residues. CDR3 sequence (DNA): TGTGCCAGCAGCCCTTTGCTAGCGGAAGAGACCCAGTACTTC. Residues: CASSPLLAEETQYF.

This clone was counted between two and nine times. J is TRBJ2-7 and V is TRBV2, with a weak D call TRBD2 (5 bases). Between the trimmed V and J ends, which lost 7 bases and 12 bases, there was a span of 16 bases. This CDR3 is 11 amino acids long. CDR1 is SNHLY and CDR2 is FYNNEI in the germline V gene. DNA for the CDR3: TGTGCCAGCAACCGAGGCGCGGCGGGGTACTTC. It yields the protein CASNRGAAGYF. Together with reference TRBV2 and TRBJ2-7, the CDR3 gives the full variable domain: EPEVTQTPSHQVTQMGQEVILRCVPISNHLYFYWYRQILGQKVEFLVSFYNNEISEKSEIFDDQFSVERPDGSNFTLKIRSTKLEDSAMYFCASNRGAAGYFGPGTRLTVT.

With regard to this clone: Within the sample, other DNA sequences also encode this same CDR3. The chain links TRBV19 to TRBJ2-2; D gene ambiguous. The CDR3 has 12 residues. V was trimmed by 4 bases and J by 7 bases, leaving 7 bases between them. Germline V gene lookup returns CDR1 LNHDA and CDR2 SQIVND (reference sequence). CDR3 nucleotides: TGTGCCAGTAGTAACCGCGGCGGGGAGCTGTTTTTT. Translated: CASSNRGGELFF. The full variable domain, its missing parts supplied by reference TRBV19 and TRBJ2-2, is DGGITQSPKYLFRKEGQNVTLSCEQNLNHDAMYWYRQDPGQGLRLIYYSQIVNDFQKGDIAEGYSVSREKKESFPLTVTSAQKNPTAFYLCASSNRGGELFFGEGSRLTVL.

This chain connects TRBV30 to TRBJ1-5; D is ambiguous. The V end lost 0 bases, the J end lost 7 bases, and 10 bases lay between the germline ends. The CDR3 length is 13 residues. CDR1 and CDR2 from the germline V gene are GTSNPN and SVGIG (reference sequence). CDR3 coding DNA: TGTGCCTGGAGTGTAGAGTCGCGGCAGCCCCAGCATTTT. It is translated as CAWSVESRQPQHF.

A word on this clone: This same CDR3 is encoded by further DNA sequences in the sample. The chain uses TRBV5-4 and TRBJ2-1, with TRBD2 as a possible D gene (6 bases). This CDR3 has 13 residues. CDR1 is SGHNT, CDR2 YYREEE, per germline (reference sequence). The ends were cut back, 3 bases at V and 7 bases at J, with 11 bases in the middle. CDR3 protein: CASSSPGRNEQFF. CDR3 coding DNA: TGTGCCAGCAGCTCTCCGGGGAGGAATGAGCAGTTCTTC.

The CDR3 nucleotides read TGTGCCAGCAGCCTTGGGGACAGGGGGCCGTATACGCAGTATTTT. Translated: CASSLGDRGPYTQYF. The chain employs TRBV7-8 and TRBJ2-3; 12 bases line up with TRBD1. CDR1 is SGHVS and CDR2 is FQNEAQ in the germline V gene. The CDR3 is 15 amino acids. V dropped 5 bases and J dropped 7; count of bases not matched to a gene: 7. Complete variable domain (other parts from reference TRBV7-8 and TRBJ2-3): GAGVSQSPRYKVAKRGQDVALRCDPISGHVSLFWYQQALGQGPEFLTYFQNEAQLDKSGLPSDRFFAERPEGSVSTLKIQRTQQEDSAVYLCASSLGDRGPYTQYFGPGTRLTVL.

This clone was counted only a few times. The chain couples TRBV19 to TRBJ2-3; 7 bases line up with TRBD1. Trimming cost V 8 bases and J 0 bases; bases outside gene matches: 5. The germline V gene has CDR1 LNHDA and CDR2 SQIVND (reference sequence). The CDR3 has 14 residues. The CDR3 coding sequence is TGTGCCAGTCAACAGGGGTCCAGCACAGATACGCAGTATTTT. It specifies CASQQGSSTDTQYF.

The chain combines TRBV15 with TRBJ2-7; 9 bases map to TRBD2. With 5 bases clipped from V and 0 bases from J, the junction kept 8 bases outside the gene matches. CDR1 is LNHNV and CDR2 is YYDKDF in the germline V gene (reference sequence). The CDR3 is 16 amino acids. CDR3 in amino acids: CATSGLRTSDSYEQYF. CDR3 bases: TGTGCCACCAGCGGACTAAGGACTAGCGACTCCTACGAGCAGTACTTC.

There are a few counts of this clone. The chain is built from TRBV28 and TRBJ2-4; D might be TRBD2 (5 bases). The germline V gene encodes CDR1 MDHEN and CDR2 SYDVKM. This CDR3 contains 11 residues. V lost 8 bases, J lost 10 bases, and 12 bases lay in between. CDR3 sequence reads: CASGLRRIQYF. CDR3 coding DNA: TGTGCCAGCGGTCTGAGGAGGATTCAGTACTTC.

This chain uses TRBV15 with TRBJ1-5; tentatively, D is TRBD1 (5 bases). Germline CDR1 and CDR2: LNHNV and YYDKDF (reference sequence). CDR3 size: 14 residues. V was cut by 1 base and J by 5 bases, with 9 bases left in between. CDR3 sequence: CATSRGGGDQPQHF. The CDR3 DNA follows: TGTGCCACCAGCAGAGGGGGGGGAGATCAGCCCCAGCATTTT.

This chain links TRBV7-9 with TRBJ2-7; the D gene is possibly TRBD2 (6 bases). This CDR3 comprises 15 residues. The V end lost 5 bases, the J end lost 7 bases, and 21 bases lay between the germline ends. CDR1 and CDR2 from the germline V gene are SEHNR and FQNEAQ (reference sequence). CDR3 in amino acids: CASSPLERPGGEQYF. The CDR3 nucleotides read TGTGCCAGCAGCCCCCTCGAGCGGCCCGGAGGGGAGCAGTACTTC.

This chain's CDR3 is CASSMTGGFDYTF. In nucleotides, the CDR3 is TGTGCCAGTAGTATGACCGGGGGATTTGACTACACCTTC. V usage is TRBV19 and J usage is TRBJ1-2; the D gene is possibly TRBD1 (5 bases). The CDR3 spans 13 residues. Germline V CDR1 and CDR2: LNHDA, SQIVND (reference sequence). Trimming took off 3 bases at V and 10 bases at J, with 15 bases between the two ends.

The chain carries TRBV6-5 and TRBJ1-1; TRBD1 aligns across 7 bases. The CDR3 extends over 14 amino acids. The germline CDR1 and CDR2 sequences are MNHEY and SVGAGI. V shed 5 bases and J 6 bases; nucleotides not matched to a gene: 9. CDR3 nucleotide sequence: TGTGCCAGCAGTCTGGTGCGACAGGGCTCTGAAGCTTTCTTT. Translated: CASSLVRQGSEAFF.

The rearrangement links TRBV28 to TRBJ1-5; D gene uncertain. The germline V gene has CDR1 MDHEN and CDR2 SYDVKM. V was clipped by 7 bases and J by 2 bases, with 6 bases between them. This CDR3 spans 12 amino acids. The DNA for the CDR3 is TGTGCCAGCACAGAGGGCAATCAGCCCCAGCATTTT. Translating gives CASTEGNQPQHF.

The rearrangement joins TRBV7-8 to TRBJ2-1, with 14 bases aligning to TRBD2. This CDR3 comprises 17 residues. V lost 0 bases and J lost 8; bases outside the gene matches: 6. Germline lookup yields CDR1 SGHVS and CDR2 FQNEAQ. The CDR3 sequence: CASSLARGTSGSDEQFF. The CDR3 region has the DNA TGTGCCAGCAGCTTAGCGCGGGGGACTAGCGGGAGCGATGAGCAGTTCTTC. Variable domain in full (rest from reference TRBV7-8 and TRBJ2-1): GAGVSQSPRYKVAKRGQDVALRCDPISGHVSLFWYQQALGQGPEFLTYFQNEAQLDKSGLPSDRFFAERPEGSVSTLKIQRTQQEDSAVYLCASSLARGTSGSDEQFFGPGTRLTVL.

The V and J genes are TRBV7-8 and TRBJ1-6, with TRBD1 as a possible D gene (5 bases). The V and J ends lost 1 base and 10 bases respectively, with 17 bases between them. The CDR3 spans 16 residues. Germline lookup yields CDR1 SGHVS and CDR2 FQNEAQ. CDR3 in DNA: TGTGCCAGCAGCTTAGGGGAGGCAGGGCGTAGGTCACCCCTCCACTTT. Protein: CASSLGEAGRRSPLHF.

This clone came up many times. Written as DNA, the CDR3 is TGTGCCAGTAGACCAGGGCAGGGCGGGGAGCTGTTTTTT. Protein sequence: CASRPGQGGELFF. The chain combines TRBV19 with TRBJ2-2; D possibly corresponds to TRBD1 (5 bases). V was clipped by 6 bases and J by 7 bases, with 12 bases between them. CDR3 size: 13 residues. CDR1 LNHDA and CDR2 SQIVND come from the germline V gene (reference sequence).

This chain links TRBV29-1 with TRBJ1-3; perhaps TRBD1 as D (5 bases). Trimming stripped 5 bases from V and 4 bases from J, with 9 bases between. Germline CDR1 reads SQVTM; CDR2 reads ANQGSEA. This CDR3 is built from 12 residues. This CDR3 is CSVPGLGNTIYF. The CDR3 region has the DNA TGCAGCGTTCCAGGGTTAGGAAACACCATATATTTT.

This clone has just a few counts. This chain uses TRBV20-1 with TRBJ1-6, with 7 positions matching TRBD1. CDR1 is DFQATT and CDR2 is SNEGSKA in the germline V gene (reference sequence). CDR3 length: 11 residues. The V segment lost 5 bases and the J segment 15 bases; nucleotides outside the gene matches: 7. The CDR3 region is CSAATGHFLHF. The CDR3, as DNA: TGCAGTGCTGCGACAGGGCATTTCCTCCACTTT.

This clone was observed a few times. For the CDR3, the DNA is TGTGCCAGTAGCCAGGGGGCGGGAGGCTACACCTTC. Protein: CASSQGAGGYTF. The rearrangement joins TRBV19 to TRBJ1-2; 8 nucleotides line up with TRBD1. Germline CDR1 is LNHDA and CDR2 is SQIVND (reference sequence). With 6 bases clipped from V and 8 bases from J, the junction kept 5 bases outside the gene matches. This CDR3 is built from 12 residues.

The J gene is TRBJ2-7, the V gene TRBV28, with 8 bases matching TRBD1. The CDR3 has 12 residues. With V trimmed by 6 bases and J by 5 bases, 3 bases remained unmatched. The germline V gene encodes CDR1 MDHEN and CDR2 SYDVKM. The CDR3 loop is CASRTQGDEQYF. Here the CDR3 DNA reads TGTGCCAGCAGAACACAGGGGGACGAGCAGTACTTC.

The chain recombines TRBV27 with TRBJ2-2, with D tentatively TRBD2 (6 bases). Looked up from germline, CDR1 is MNHEY and CDR2 is SMNVEV (reference sequence). Trimming removed 2 bases from V and 1 base from J, with 17 bases in between. This CDR3 has 18 residues. The CDR3 region is CASSLIMPGAGNTGELFF. In DNA form, the CDR3 reads TGTGCCAGCAGTTTAATCATGCCAGGAGCGGGGAACACCGGGGAGCTGTTTTTT.

The V gene is TRBV27, the J gene TRBJ2-1; 7 positions match TRBD2. The CDR3 loop spans 14 amino acids. Germline CDR1 and CDR2: MNHEY and SMNVEV (reference sequence). J was trimmed by 13 bases and V by 5 bases; bases with no gene match: 14. The DNA of the CDR3 is TGTGCCAGCAGTGCTCAGCGGGGCCTACAGATTCAGTTCTTC. Its translation: CASSAQRGLQIQFF.

Worth noting for this clone: The DNA is left out, because the CDR3 cannot be placed on it with certainty; the CDR3 is given as TCRdb lists it. The V gene is TRBV7-8, the J gene TRBJ2-5; the table calls TRBD2, which could not be checked here. The CDR3 is 13 amino acids long, termini counted. Per the germline V gene, CDR1 is SGHVS and CDR2 is FQNEAQ. The CDR3: CASRFGSGETQYF.

The CDR3 here is CASSLNGRGRDTQYF. The CDR3 bases are TGTGCCAGCAGTTTAAACGGGAGAGGAAGGGATACGCAGTATTTT. The chain couples TRBV27 to TRBJ2-3, with D possibly matching TRBD2 (6 bases). Trimming stripped 2 bases from V and 6 bases from J, with 15 bases between. Looked up from germline, CDR1 is MNHEY and CDR2 is SMNVEV (reference sequence). This CDR3 is 15 amino acids long.

The chain is built from TRBV15 and TRBJ1-4; 9 positions agree with TRBD1. After removal of 8 bases from V and 0 bases from J, the junction contained 7 bases not matched to a gene. Germline values: CDR1 LNHNV, CDR2 YYDKDF (reference sequence). This CDR3 has 16 residues. The CDR3 loop reads CATGGTGTPTNEKLFF. The CDR3, as DNA: TGTGCCACCGGGGGGACAGGGACTCCAACTAATGAAAAACTGTTTTTT.

V gene TRBV5-4 combines with J gene TRBJ2-5; 8 bases match TRBD1. With 2 bases clipped from V and 5 bases from J, the junction kept 5 bases outside the gene matches. Per the germline V gene, CDR1 is SGHNT and CDR2 is YYREEE (reference sequence). This CDR3 has 14 residues. The CDR3 coding sequence is TGTGCCAGCAGCTTCCCAGGGGGCATGGAGACCCAGTACTTC. It is translated as CASSFPGGMETQYF. Filled out from reference TRBV5-4 and TRBJ2-5, the complete variable domain reads ETGVTQSPTHLIKTRGQQVTLRCSSQSGHNTVSWYQQALGQGPQFIFQYYREEENGRGNFPPRFSGLQFPNYSSELNVNALELDDSALYLCASSFPGGMETQYFGPGTRLLVL.